This entry lists 2 T cell receptor beta chains sequenced from one sample in a study of control samples from healthy donors and cancer patients. Assay used: immunoSEQ multiplex PCR; TCRdb lists only in-frame clones, some missing. Among 95,000 to 150,000 clones listed, more than 80% were seen once. The source material was blood. These receptors were taken from a middle-aged man in good health.

The chain joins TRBV30 to TRBJ1-6; D perhaps matches TRBD1 (6 bases). CDR1 and CDR2 (germline): GTSNPN, SVGIG (reference sequence). This CDR3 region has 15 residues. Trimming left V 4 bases short and J 0 bases short, with 10 bases between. CDR3 sequence reads: CAWTGQSSYNSPLHF. The CDR3 DNA reads as TGTGCCTGGACCGGACAGAGCTCCTATAATTCACCCCTCCACTTT.

For the CDR3, the DNA is TGTGCCACCAGTGGTTCTAGCGGGGGGGGAACAGATACGCAGTATTTT. Its translation is CATSGSSGGGTDTQYF. The rearrangement joins TRBV24-1 to TRBJ2-3, with 12 bases aligning to TRBD2. V trimming: 5 bases; J trimming: 3 bases; junction bases outside the gene matches: 5. Germline V gene data show CDR1 as KGHDR and CDR2 as SFDVKD. This CDR3 has 16 amino acids.